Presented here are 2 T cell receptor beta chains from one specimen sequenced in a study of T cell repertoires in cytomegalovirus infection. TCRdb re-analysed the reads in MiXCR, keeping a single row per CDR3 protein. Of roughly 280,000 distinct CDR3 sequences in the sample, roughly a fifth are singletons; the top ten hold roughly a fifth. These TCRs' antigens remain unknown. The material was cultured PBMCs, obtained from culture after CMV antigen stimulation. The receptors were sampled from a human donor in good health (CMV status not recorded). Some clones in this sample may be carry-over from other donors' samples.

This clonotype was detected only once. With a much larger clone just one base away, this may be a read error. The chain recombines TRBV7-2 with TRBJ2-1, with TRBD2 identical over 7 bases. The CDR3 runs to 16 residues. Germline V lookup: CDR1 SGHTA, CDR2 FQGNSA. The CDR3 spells CASSLVGGRAVDEHFF. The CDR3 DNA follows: TGTGCCAGCAGCTTAGTCGGTGGGAGGGCAGTCGATGAGCATTTCTTC.

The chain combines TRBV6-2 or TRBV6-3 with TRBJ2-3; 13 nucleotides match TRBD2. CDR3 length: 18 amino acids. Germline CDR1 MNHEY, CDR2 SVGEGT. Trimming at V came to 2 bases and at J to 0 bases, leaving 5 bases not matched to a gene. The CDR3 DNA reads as TGTGCCAGCAGTTACACCGTGACTAGCGGGAGGAGCACAGATACGCAGTATTTT. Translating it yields CASSYTVTSGRSTDTQYF.